The following is a T cell receptor (beta chain) sequence with its context. The data were taken from a study of blood T cell repertoires in COVID-19. Assay used: immunoSEQ multiplex PCR; TCRdb lists only in-frame clones, some missing. The data hold 150,000 to 200,000 clones, with 65% to 85% observed a single time. The CDR3 is made up of 15 amino acids. Per the germline V gene, CDR1 is MNHEY and CDR2 is SVGAGI. V lost 6 bases and J 4 bases, leaving 16 bases between the germline ends. The clonotype originates from a man in his 70s with active or convalescent COVID-19. Material: peripheral blood. The gene calls are TRBV6-5 and TRBJ2-1; D is perhaps TRBD1 (6 bases). CDR3 in amino acids: CASSSRQGWYNEQFF. Written as DNA, the CDR3 is TGTGCCAGCAGCTCGAGGCAGGGGTGGTACAATGAGCAGTTCTTC.